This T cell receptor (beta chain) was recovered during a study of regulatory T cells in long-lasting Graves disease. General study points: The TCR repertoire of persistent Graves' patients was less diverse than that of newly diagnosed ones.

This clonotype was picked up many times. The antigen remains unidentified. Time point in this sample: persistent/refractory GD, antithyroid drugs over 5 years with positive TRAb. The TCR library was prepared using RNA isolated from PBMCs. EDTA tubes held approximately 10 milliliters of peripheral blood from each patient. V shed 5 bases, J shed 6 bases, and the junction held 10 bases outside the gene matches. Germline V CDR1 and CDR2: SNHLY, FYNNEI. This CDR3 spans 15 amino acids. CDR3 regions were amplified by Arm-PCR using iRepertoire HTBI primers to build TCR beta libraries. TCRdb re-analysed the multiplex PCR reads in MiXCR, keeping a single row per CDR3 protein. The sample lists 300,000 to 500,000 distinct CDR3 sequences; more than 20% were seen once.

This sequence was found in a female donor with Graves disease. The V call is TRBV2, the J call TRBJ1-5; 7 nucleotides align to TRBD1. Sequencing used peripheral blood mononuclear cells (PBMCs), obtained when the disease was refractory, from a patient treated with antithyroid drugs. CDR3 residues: CASSLAGGSLQPQHF. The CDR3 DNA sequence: TGTGCCAGCAGTTTGGCAGGGGGGTCCCTTCAGCCCCAGCATTTT. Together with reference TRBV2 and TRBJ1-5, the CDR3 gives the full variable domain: EPEVTQTPSHQVTQMGQEVILRCVPISNHLYFYWYRQILGQKVEFLVSFYNNEISEKSEIFDDQFSVERPDGSNFTLKIRSTKLEDSAMYFCASSLAGGSLQPQHFGDGTRLSIL.